This entry features one T cell receptor (beta chain) sequence. Its target is unknown. This sample was included in a study of T cells expressing NK-cell markers. Study-wide context: Eight donors were sequenced, seven testing HCMV-seropositive and one testing seronegative.

Template switching by 5'RACE with UMIs generated the TCR beta cDNA. TCRdb re-analyzed the 5' RACE reads; it lists each CDR3 protein once, without DNA. This sample carries some 500,000 distinct CDR3 sequences, with approximately 1.4% going to the ten biggest clones. CDR3 length: 16 residues. Germline V gene sequence: CDR1 SEHNR, CDR2 FQNEAQ (reference sequence). Regarding the study as a whole: The CD3+CD56-NKG2C+ fraction was also led by these clonotypes in a handful of donors. For a handful of donors, the dominant NKG2C+ clonotypes made up about 1.0-8% of their CD8+ T cells.

V and J are TRBV7-9 and TRBJ2-1; lacking DNA, the TRBD1 call made by TCRdb goes unchecked. The clonotype originates from a woman in her fifties or sixties in good health. Sequenced material: blood T cells: a sorted CD56 or NKG2C T cell subset, CD4+ or CD8+ T cells, or bulk PBMC T cells (not recorded which). CDR3 residues: CASSFWGLGSFNEQFF.